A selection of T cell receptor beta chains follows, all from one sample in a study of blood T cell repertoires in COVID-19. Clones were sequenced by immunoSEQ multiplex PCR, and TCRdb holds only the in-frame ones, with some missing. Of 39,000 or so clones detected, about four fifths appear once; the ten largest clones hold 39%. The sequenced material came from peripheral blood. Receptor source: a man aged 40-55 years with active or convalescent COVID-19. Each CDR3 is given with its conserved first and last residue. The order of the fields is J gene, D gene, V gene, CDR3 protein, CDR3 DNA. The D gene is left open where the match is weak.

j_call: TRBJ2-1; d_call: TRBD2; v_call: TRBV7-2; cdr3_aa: CASSVSGGEYNEQFF; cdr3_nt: TGTGCCAGCAGCGTGAGCGGGGGCGAGTACAATGAGCAGTTCTTC
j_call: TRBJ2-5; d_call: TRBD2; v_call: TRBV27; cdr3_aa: CASSGGLAGQETQYF; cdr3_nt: TGTGCCAGCAGCGGGGGACTAGCGGGGCAAGAGACCCAGTACTTC
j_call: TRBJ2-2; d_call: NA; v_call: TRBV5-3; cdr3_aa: CAPRSGGAATGELFF; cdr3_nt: TGTGCCCCCCGTTCTGGGGGGGCCGCCACCGGGGAGCTGTTTTTT
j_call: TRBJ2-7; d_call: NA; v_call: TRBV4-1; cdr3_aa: CASSQDRVEPPYEQYF; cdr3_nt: TGCGCCAGCAGCCAAGATCGGGTGGAACCGCCCTACGAGCAGTACTTC
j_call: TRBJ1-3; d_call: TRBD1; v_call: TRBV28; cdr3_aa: CASSLLPGTASGNTIYF; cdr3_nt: TGTGCCAGCAGTTTATTGCCAGGGACAGCCTCTGGAAACACCATATATTTT
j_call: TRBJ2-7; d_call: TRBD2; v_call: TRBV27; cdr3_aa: CASSMGGSYEQYF; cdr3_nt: TGTGCCAGTTCTATGGGGGGGTCCTACGAGCAGTACTTC
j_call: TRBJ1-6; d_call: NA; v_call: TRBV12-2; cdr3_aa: CASRLAPSRGRRNNSPLHF; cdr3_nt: TGTGCAAGTCGCTTAGCGCCCTCGCGGGGGCGGCGTAATAATTCACCCCTCCACTTT
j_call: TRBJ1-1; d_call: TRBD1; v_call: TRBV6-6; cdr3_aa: CASSLSGTGGIVTFLEAFF; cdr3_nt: TGTGCCAGCAGTCTTTCCGGGACAGGGGGCATAGTAACCTTTTTGGAAGCTTTCTTT
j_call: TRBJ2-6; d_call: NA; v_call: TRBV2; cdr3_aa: CASSQGGAGANVLTF; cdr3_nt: TGTGCCAGCAGTCAAGGGGGGGCTGGGGCCAACGTCCTGACTTTC
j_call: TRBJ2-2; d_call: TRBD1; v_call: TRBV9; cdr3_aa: CASSVADRGPRDTGELFF; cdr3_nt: TGTGCCAGCAGCGTAGCGGACAGGGGGCCTAGAGACACCGGGGAGCTGTTTTTT